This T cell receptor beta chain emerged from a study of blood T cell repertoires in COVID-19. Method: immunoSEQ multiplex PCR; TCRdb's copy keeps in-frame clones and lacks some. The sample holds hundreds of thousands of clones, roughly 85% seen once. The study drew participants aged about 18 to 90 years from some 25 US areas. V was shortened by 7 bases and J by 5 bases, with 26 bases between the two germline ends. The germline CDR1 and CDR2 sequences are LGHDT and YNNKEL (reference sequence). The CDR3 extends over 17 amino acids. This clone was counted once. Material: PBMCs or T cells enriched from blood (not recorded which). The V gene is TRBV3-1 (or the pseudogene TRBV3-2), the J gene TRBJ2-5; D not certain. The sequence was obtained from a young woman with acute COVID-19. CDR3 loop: CASISPTGESNAETQYF. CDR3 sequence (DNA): TGTGCCAGCATTTCTCCAACCGGAGAAAGTAACGCGGAGACCCAGTACTTC.